The 7 T cell receptor beta chains given below trace back to one sample, sequenced in a study of blood T cell repertoires in COVID-19. Here immunoSEQ multiplex PCR was the method, and the copy in TCRdb shows in-frame clones only, minus some. The data hold over 250,000 clones, with 75% to 90% observed a single time. Sequenced: peripheral blood. The receptor set was obtained from a woman in her 70s with COVID-19, enrolled during active disease.

V is TRBV5-6 and J is TRBJ1-5; D gene uncertain. V lost 2 bases and J lost 0, with 9 bases in between. CDR3 length equals 15 residues. CDR1 is SGHDT and CDR2 is YYEEEE in the germline V gene. CDR3 coding DNA: TGTGCCAGCAGCTTAAGGCGGAATAGCAATCAGCCCCAGCATTTT. It specifies CASSLRRNSNQPQHF.

The V gene is TRBV18, the J gene TRBJ1-5; 8 positions match TRBD1. V gave up 6 bases and J gave up 9 bases; unmatched junction bases: 13. The CDR3 extends over 15 amino acids. From germline, CDR1 is KGHSH and CDR2 LQKENI. The CDR3 region has the DNA TGTGCCAGCTCTTCCGGACAGGGCCCTCCGGGGCCCCAGCATTTT. Its protein is CASSSGQGPPGPQHF.

The chain recombines TRBV5-6 with TRBJ1-6, with D possibly TRBD1 on 5 matching bases. V lost 2 bases to trimming and J lost 10 bases, with 16 bases between them. The CDR3 length is 15 residues. The V gene's germline CDR1 is SGHDT and CDR2 YYEEEE. The CDR3 region has the DNA TGTGCCAGCAGCTTAGGAACAGGTACTGGCTCACCCCTCCACTTT. Amino acids: CASSLGTGTGSPLHF.

The V gene is TRBV9, the J gene TRBJ2-1; TRBD2 matches at 9 bases. Germline lookup yields CDR1 SGDLS and CDR2 YYNGEE. J lost 6 bases, V lost 0 bases, and 4 bases had no gene match. This CDR3 has 15 amino acids. The CDR3 loop is CASSVEAGGPNEQFF. CDR3 coding DNA: TGTGCCAGCAGCGTAGAAGCGGGGGGTCCCAATGAGCAGTTCTTC.

In DNA, the CDR3 is TGCGCCAGCAGCCAAGGATCCCAGGGCGCTAGCGGGGGGGCCGGGGAGACCCAGTACTTC. Translation gives CASSQGSQGASGGAGETQYF. This rearrangement joins TRBV4-1 to TRBJ2-5, with 12 bases that match TRBD2. The germline V gene encodes CDR1 MGHRA and CDR2 YSYEKL. This CDR3 is built from 20 residues. Trimming took 1 base from V and 5 from J; bases not matched to a gene: 17.

The chain links TRBV13 to TRBJ1-2, with 9 bases lining up with TRBD1. The V and J ends lost 10 bases and 3 bases, in that order; junction bases with no gene match: 6. Germline CDR1 reads PRHDT; CDR2 reads FYEKMQ (reference sequence). The CDR3 covers 13 residues. The DNA for the CDR3 is TGTGCCACCAGACAGGGGGGATACTATGGCTACACCTTC. Translation: CATRQGGYYGYTF.

The J gene is TRBJ2-7, the V gene TRBV5-8, with a weak D call TRBD1 (5 bases). Germline V lookup: CDR1 SGHTS, CDR2 YDEGEE. V lost 0 bases, J lost 2 bases, and 12 bases lay in between. The CDR3 length is 15 residues. The CDR3 loop is CASSLGPSGTYEQYF. The CDR3 bases are TGTGCCAGCAGCTTGGGTCCTTCAGGGACCTACGAGCAGTACTTC.